There are a few counts of the clone carrying this T cell receptor beta chain. Its antigen is unidentified. The CDR3 contains 14 residues. Trimming removed 3 bases from V and 4 bases from J, with 11 bases in between. Germline assignment: CDR1 SGHKS and CDR2 YYEKEE (reference sequence). The TCR cDNA carried a universal primer site and UMIs from 5'RACE template switching. MiXCR, applied by TCRdb to the 5' RACE reads, yields one record per CDR3 protein. The repertoire holds about 300,000 distinct CDR3 sequences, with around 8.6% as singletons. This record comes from a study of T cells after yellow fever vaccination. Study findings and constraints: Overall, a small share of clonotypes was seen in both CD4 and CD8 compartments. Most clones from primary vaccination were detected again post-booster (roughly 95% CD4, 88% CD8). The bulk population could contribute abundant contaminating clonotypes to FACS-sorted repertoires.

The sample in question was CD4+ T cells sorted from PBMCs, obtained 5 days after the yellow fever booster vaccination. The chain has TRBV5-5 and TRBJ1-5; D call uncertain. The TCR comes from a man younger than 30 who received the YFV17D yellow fever vaccine. The CDR3 sequence: CASSSDVANQPQHF. The DNA of the CDR3 is TGTGCCAGCAGCTCGGACGTAGCTAATCAGCCCCAGCATTTT.